The 24 T cell receptor beta chains given below trace back to one sample, sequenced in a study of cytotoxic CD8 clonotypes in ibrutinib-treated CLL. Produced via immunoSEQ multiplex PCR; TCRdb's table is partial and in-frame only. The top ten clones hold about 5% of a sample with 140,000 to 150,000 clones, 76% of them seen once. The sequencing here drew on PBMCs, taken after 24 months of ibrutinib treatment. All receptors derive from a human donor with chronic lymphocytic leukemia.

This chain connects TRBV19 to TRBJ2-4; D unresolved. Per germline, CDR1 LNHDA and CDR2 SQIVND (reference sequence). The CDR3 consists of 16 residues. V dropped 7 bases and J dropped 0 bases, with 16 bases sitting between them. CDR3 coding DNA: TGTGCCAGTATTGGGCTCCAAGAGCTAGCCAAAAACATTCAGTACTTC. It yields the protein CASIGLQELAKNIQYF.

V usage is TRBV5-1 and J usage is TRBJ1-4, with 8 bases fitting TRBD1. The CDR3 runs to 16 residues. The V gene's germline CDR1 is SGHRS and CDR2 YFSETQ. After removal of 1 base from V and 8 bases from J, the junction contained 10 bases not matched to a gene. Here the CDR3 reads CASSLRSQGAGEKLFF. CDR3 sequence (DNA): TGCGCCAGCAGCTTGAGGTCCCAGGGGGCAGGGGAAAAACTGTTTTTT.

This clone rates as medium-sized (0.01 to 0.1%). This chain links TRBV5-4 with TRBJ1-2; no firm D call. Germline CDR1 reads SGHNT; CDR2 reads YYREEE (reference sequence). The CDR3 runs 12 residues. V gave up 4 bases and J gave up 2 bases, with 6 bases separating them. Here the CDR3 reads CASSPDNYGYTF. CDR3 DNA sequence: TGTGCCAGCAGCCCCGACAACTATGGCTACACCTTC.

This clone occurred once. This sequence joins TRBV5-1 and TRBJ2-2, with TRBD2 as a possible D gene (5 bases). CDR3 length: 14 amino acids. Trimming stripped 0 bases from V and 4 bases from J, with 7 bases between. In germline, CDR1 is SGHRS, CDR2 YFSETQ. In DNA, the CDR3 is TGCGCCAGCAGCTTGGCCGCGGGCACCGGGGAGCTGTTTTTT. It translates to CASSLAAGTGELFF.

The table lists this clone with a few counts. The CDR3 is CASRGGAGNAGEQFF. In DNA form, the CDR3 reads TGTGCCAGCAGGGGGGGTGCAGGTAACGCCGGTGAGCAGTTCTTC. The rearrangement links TRBV28 to TRBJ2-1, with D perhaps TRBD2 (6 bases). From germline, CDR1 is MDHEN and CDR2 SYDVKM. V was shortened by 6 bases and J by 9 bases, with 21 bases between the two germline ends. The CDR3 loop spans 15 amino acids. The full variable domain, completed using reference TRBV28 and TRBJ2-1, is DVKVTQSSRYLVKRTGEKVFLECVQDMDHENMFWYRQDPGLGLRLIYFSYDVKMKEKGDIPEGYSVSREKKERFSLILESASTNQTSMYLCASRGGAGNAGEQFFGPGTRLTVL.

This chain links TRBV7-3 with TRBJ2-2; D is unresolved. V shed 0 bases and J shed 6 bases, with 5 bases lying between them. This CDR3 is built from 13 residues. Germline V CDR1 and CDR2: SGHTA, FQGTGA. CDR3 region: CASSLTSSGELFF. In DNA, the CDR3 is TGTGCCAGCAGCTTAACTTCCTCCGGGGAGCTGTTTTTT.

V and J are TRBV14 and TRBJ2-6; D may be TRBD1 or TRBD2 (5 bases each). Deletions cut 5 bases from V and 0 bases from J, with 11 bases between. Germline CDR1 and CDR2: SGHDN and FVKESK. CDR3 length: 16 amino acids. The CDR3 reads CASSSGTYSGANVLTF. CDR3 nucleotides: TGTGCCAGCAGCTCCGGGACCTACTCTGGGGCCAACGTCCTGACTTTC. Drawing the rest from reference TRBV14 and TRBJ2-6, the complete variable domain is EAGVTQFPSHSVIEKGQTVTLRCDPISGHDNLYWYRRVMGKEIKFLLHFVKESKQDESGMPNNRFLAERTGGTYSTLKVQPAELEDSGVYFCASSSGTYSGANVLTFGAGSRLTVL.

As concerns this clone: The sample holds other DNA sequences that translate to the same CDR3. The genes are TRBV18 and TRBJ2-1, with 13 positions matching TRBD2. Unmatched junction bases numbered 0, after V lost 1 base and J lost 0 bases. This CDR3 spans 17 amino acids. Germline CDR1 KGHSH, CDR2 LQKENI. CDR3 region: CASSPRTSGSSYNEQFF. CDR3 DNA: TGTGCCAGCTCACCACGGACTAGCGGGAGCTCCTACAATGAGCAGTTCTTC. Together with reference TRBV18 and TRBJ2-1, the CDR3 gives the full variable domain: NAGVMQNPRHLVRRRGQEARLRCSPMKGHSHVYWYRQLPEEGLKFMVYLQKENIIDESGMPKERFSAEFPKEGPSILRIQQVVRGDSAAYFCASSPRTSGSSYNEQFFGPGTRLTVL.

V usage is TRBV28 and J usage is TRBJ2-5; D unclear. The V end was cut by 3 bases, the J end by 2 bases, with 10 bases between. Germline-derived CDR1 and CDR2 are MDHEN and SYDVKM. CDR3 size: 14 residues. This CDR3 is CASSLSRIQETQYF. The CDR3 DNA follows: TGTGCCAGCAGTTTGTCACGTATACAAGAGACCCAGTACTTC.

This clone occurred a few times. The chain has TRBV30 and TRBJ2-5; TRBD2 aligns across 8 bases. CDR1 is GTSNPN and CDR2 is SVGIG in the germline V gene (reference sequence). The junction had 4 bases not matched to a gene; V was cut back by 1 base and J by 0 bases. There are 15 residues in the CDR3. The CDR3 protein is CAWSGRGAYQETQYF. The DNA of the CDR3 is TGTGCCTGGAGTGGGCGGGGGGCCTACCAAGAGACCCAGTACTTC.

The chain employs TRBV29-1 and TRBJ2-3; 11 bases line up with TRBD2. This CDR3 is 14 amino acids long. With 2 bases clipped from V and 7 bases from J, the junction kept 5 bases outside the gene matches. The germline V gene encodes CDR1 SQVTM and CDR2 ANQGSEA. This CDR3 is CSVEPRLAGYTQYF. CDR3 in DNA: TGCAGCGTTGAACCCCGACTAGCGGGGTATACGCAGTATTTT.

This chain uses TRBV28 with TRBJ2-4; weak D call: TRBD2 (6 bases). Trimming stripped 2 bases from V and 1 base from J, with 12 bases between. The CDR3 covers 16 residues. CDR1 is MDHEN and CDR2 is SYDVKM in the germline V gene. The CDR3 DNA is TGTGCCAGCAGTTTACCCGGGACTTTCGCCAAAAACATTCAGTACTTC. It specifies CASSLPGTFAKNIQYF.

In its sample, this clone was seen a few times. The CDR3 loop is CASSPRDGDETQYF. The CDR3 DNA is TGTGCCAGCTCACCAAGGGATGGGGATGAGACCCAGTACTTC. The rearrangement joins TRBV18 to TRBJ2-5; no clear D. The V gene's germline CDR1 is KGHSH and CDR2 LQKENI. The V and J ends lost 2 bases and 5 bases respectively, with 12 bases between them. This CDR3 has 14 amino acids.

The chain has TRBV28 and TRBJ2-5, with D unclear. This CDR3 is 12 amino acids long. Germline V gene lookup returns CDR1 MDHEN and CDR2 SYDVKM. V was pared by 3 bases and J by 2 bases, with 4 bases between. In DNA form, the CDR3 reads TGTGCCAGCAGTTTCTGGCAAGAGACCCAGTACTTC. It encodes CASSFWQETQYF.

The V call is TRBV13, the J call TRBJ2-7, with 8 bases matching TRBD1. The V segment lost 2 bases and the J segment 1 base; nucleotides outside the gene matches: 4. The CDR3 covers 15 residues. Germline V gene lookup returns CDR1 PRHDT and CDR2 FYEKMQ (reference sequence). This CDR3 reads CASSLRDRSSYEQYF. CDR3 bases: TGTGCCAGCAGCTTACGGGACAGGTCATCCTACGAGCAGTACTTC.

The V and J genes are TRBV7-9 and TRBJ1-5; 9 bases fit TRBD1. V trimming: 5 bases; J trimming: 1 base; junction bases outside the gene matches: 9. CDR1 and CDR2 from the germline V gene are SEHNR and FQNEAQ (reference sequence). The CDR3 is 17 amino acids. The CDR3 is CASSPGTGQGSNQPQHF. The CDR3 DNA reads TGTGCCAGCAGCCCCGGGACAGGGCAGGGGAGCAATCAGCCCCAGCATTTT.

The chain combines TRBV10-3 with TRBJ2-3; 8 nucleotides line up with TRBD1. The CDR3 has 14 amino acids. The trim removed 8 bases at V and 4 bases at J, leaving 8 bases unmatched. Per germline, CDR1 ENHRY and CDR2 SYGVKD. The CDR3 protein is CAIQGAMRADTQYF. CDR3 bases: TGTGCCATCCAGGGGGCTATGCGGGCAGATACGCAGTATTTT.

The chain recombines TRBV29-1 with TRBJ2-7; maybe TRBD2 (6 bases). Germline assignment: CDR1 SQVTM and CDR2 ANQGSEA. V was trimmed by 1 base and J by 6 bases, leaving 10 bases between them. This CDR3 has 12 residues. CDR3 in DNA: TGCAGCGTTGAAGTACGGAGGGGCGAGCAGTACTTC. It translates to CSVEVRRGEQYF.

The table lists this clone with many counts. The chain combines TRBV4-2 with TRBJ2-1; D remains ambiguous. CDR1 LGHNA and CDR2 YNFKEQ come from the germline V gene. The CDR3 spans 14 residues. Trimming removed 0 bases at V and 9 bases at J, with 12 bases between. The CDR3 sequence is CASSQDYLEGEQFF. The CDR3 nucleotides are TGTGCCAGCAGCCAAGATTACCTGGAAGGTGAGCAGTTCTTC.

Points on this clone: A much bigger clone sits one base away, suggesting this may be a read error. V usage is TRBV15 and J usage is TRBJ1-1, with D uncertain. The CDR3 has 12 residues. V lost 0 bases and J 4 bases, leaving 3 bases between the germline ends. The germline gives CDR1 LNHNV, CDR2 YYDKDF (reference sequence). The CDR3 DNA reads TGTGCCACCAGCAGAGATATCACTGAAGCTTTCTTT. Its protein product is CATSRDITEAFF.

The V call is TRBV6-6, the J call TRBJ2-7; D not resolved. This CDR3 region has 12 residues. V lost 5 bases and J lost 6, with 11 bases in between. CDR1 and CDR2 from the germline V gene are MNHNY and SVGAGI (reference sequence). In nucleotides, the CDR3 is TGTGCCAGCAGTCCGGTGGGCGCCGAGCAGTACTTC. As protein: CASSPVGAEQYF.

This rearrangement joins TRBV29-1 to TRBJ2-7, with D maybe TRBD1 (6 bases). Germline values: CDR1 SQVTM, CDR2 ANQGSEA. V lost 1 base and J lost 6, with 19 bases in between. CDR3 size: 15 residues. The CDR3 spells CSVEGGSDSPTEQYF. In nucleotides, the CDR3 is TGCAGCGTTGAAGGGGGTTCGGACAGCCCCACCGAGCAGTACTTC.

Only a few counts were recorded for this clone. This sequence joins TRBV27 and TRBJ1-2; D perhaps matches TRBD1 (6 bases). CDR1 is MNHEY, CDR2 SMNVEV, per germline (reference sequence). V was trimmed by 0 bases and J by 6 bases, leaving 11 bases between them. This CDR3 region has 14 residues. CDR3 in DNA: TGTGCCAGCAGTTTATCGGGGGCAGGGGATGGCTACACCTTC. Protein sequence: CASSLSGAGDGYTF.

V gene TRBV5-1 combines with J gene TRBJ1-1; D may be TRBD1 (6 bases). Trimming removed 1 base from V and 10 bases from J, with 11 bases in between. The germline V gene encodes CDR1 SGHRS and CDR2 YFSETQ. The CDR3 runs 12 residues. The CDR3: CASSLSGAGAFF. The CDR3 region has the DNA TGCGCCAGCAGCTTGTCGGGGGCCGGAGCTTTCTTT.